The rows below give T cell receptor beta chains drawn from one sample of a study of control samples from healthy donors and cancer patients. Method: immunoSEQ multiplex PCR; TCRdb's copy keeps in-frame clones and lacks some. The table shows about 170,000 clones, with 90% to 95% occurring only once. Sequencing input: blood. The receptors here all came from a woman between 25 and 40 years old in good health. The CDR3 runs from the conserved cysteine through the conserved F or W.

cdr3_length: 16
j_call: TRBJ2-7
v_call: TRBV9
cdr3_aa: CASSVRAGTGVHEQYF

cdr3_length: 15
j_call: TRBJ2-3
v_call: TRBV6-2/TRBV6-3
cdr3_aa: CASSYSTSVGDTQYF

cdr3_length: 18
j_call: TRBJ2-2
v_call: TRBV4-2
cdr3_aa: CASSQEGRGVANTGELFF

cdr3_length: 13
j_call: TRBJ1-2
v_call: TRBV10-3
cdr3_aa: CAIKMDRGNGYTF

cdr3_length: 13
j_call: TRBJ1-2
v_call: TRBV4-2
cdr3_aa: CASSPDRDSGYTF

cdr3_length: 12
j_call: TRBJ2-1
v_call: TRBV28
cdr3_aa: CASTGRYNEQFF

cdr3_length: 15
j_call: TRBJ1-4
v_call: TRBV11-2
cdr3_aa: CASSSTGVTNEKLFF

cdr3_length: 16
j_call: TRBJ2-3
v_call: TRBV18
cdr3_aa: CASSPIGTSDTDTQYF

cdr3_length: 15
j_call: TRBJ2-3
v_call: TRBV19
cdr3_aa: CASSIDRATTDTQYF

cdr3_length: 15
j_call: TRBJ2-3
v_call: TRBV28
cdr3_aa: CASSLAGSSTDTQYF

cdr3_length: 15
j_call: TRBJ2-5
v_call: TRBV6-5
cdr3_aa: CASSGLAGYQETQYF

cdr3_length: 14
j_call: TRBJ2-7
v_call: TRBV5-1
cdr3_aa: CASSLAGTRVEQYF

cdr3_length: 14
j_call: TRBJ2-1
v_call: TRBV6-5
cdr3_aa: CASRGGSSYNEQFF

cdr3_length: 12
j_call: TRBJ1-1
v_call: TRBV29-1
cdr3_aa: CSSRQGNTEAFF

cdr3_length: 13
j_call: TRBJ1-1
v_call: TRBV7-9
cdr3_aa: CASSLVSEGTAFF

cdr3_length: 14
j_call: TRBJ2-3
v_call: TRBV6-4
cdr3_aa: CASSELPGTDTQYF

cdr3_length: 13
j_call: TRBJ2-7
v_call: TRBV29-1
cdr3_aa: CSVTGLAGGEQYF

cdr3_length: 13
j_call: TRBJ2-1
v_call: TRBV19
cdr3_aa: CASSISKYNEQFF

cdr3_length: 14
j_call: TRBJ1-3
v_call: TRBV27
cdr3_aa: CASSLSTAGNTIYF

cdr3_length: 13
j_call: TRBJ1-2
v_call: TRBV6-5
cdr3_aa: CASQGRVHYGYTF

cdr3_length: 15
j_call: TRBJ1-3
v_call: TRBV25-1
cdr3_aa: CASSARTASGNTIYF

cdr3_length: 16
j_call: TRBJ2-7
v_call: TRBV11-2
cdr3_aa: CASSLLGRQGGYEQYF

cdr3_length: 12
j_call: TRBJ1-1
v_call: TRBV2
cdr3_aa: CASNRMNTEAFF

cdr3_length: 19
j_call: TRBJ2-7
v_call: TRBV10-1
cdr3_aa: CASSESKVVGGAGSYEQYF

cdr3_length: 14
j_call: TRBJ1-4
v_call: TRBV7-8
cdr3_aa: CASSFPGAWEKLFF

cdr3_length: 14
j_call: TRBJ2-5
v_call: TRBV6-2/TRBV6-3
cdr3_aa: CASSYSGGQETQYF

cdr3_length: 14
j_call: TRBJ2-7
v_call: TRBV7-2
cdr3_aa: CASSLGAPTYEQYF

cdr3_length: 13
j_call: TRBJ1-2
v_call: TRBV6-5
cdr3_aa: CASLQGADYGYTF

cdr3_length: 16
j_call: TRBJ2-3
v_call: TRBV5-1
cdr3_aa: CASSFRTSGSTDTQYF

cdr3_length: 14
j_call: TRBJ2-7
v_call: TRBV9
cdr3_aa: CASSVEGGSYEQYF

cdr3_length: 13
j_call: TRBJ2-7
v_call: TRBV27
cdr3_aa: CASSLDGGVEQYF

cdr3_length: 17
j_call: TRBJ1-1
v_call: TRBV21-1
cdr3_aa: CASSKCSRNTLNTEAFF

cdr3_length: 16
j_call: TRBJ1-1
v_call: TRBV6-1
cdr3_aa: CASSEAQGLGNTEAFF

cdr3_length: 17
j_call: TRBJ2-5
v_call: TRBV19
cdr3_aa: CASSRLAGGKTGETQYF

cdr3_length: 14
j_call: TRBJ1-2
v_call: TRBV6-6
cdr3_aa: CASSYSGNNYGYTF

cdr3_length: 14
j_call: TRBJ1-1
v_call: TRBV18
cdr3_aa: CASSPGQENTEAFF

cdr3_length: 13
j_call: TRBJ1-1
v_call: TRBV12-5
cdr3_aa: CASGGTGRTEAFF

cdr3_length: 15
j_call: TRBJ1-1
v_call: TRBV9
cdr3_aa: CASSVVPGANTEAFF

cdr3_length: 14
j_call: TRBJ2-7
v_call: TRBV7-3
cdr3_aa: CASSLVTSSYEQYF

cdr3_length: 15
j_call: TRBJ2-4
v_call: TRBV11-2
cdr3_aa: CASSLVRDGKNIQYF

cdr3_length: 10
j_call: TRBJ1-1
v_call: TRBV29-1
cdr3_aa: CSVVGTEAFF

cdr3_length: 15
j_call: TRBJ2-1
v_call: TRBV5-4
cdr3_aa: CASSDSSGPYNEQFF

cdr3_length: 12
j_call: TRBJ1-2
v_call: TRBV25-1
cdr3_aa: CASSRQNYGYTF

cdr3_length: 12
j_call: TRBJ2-7
v_call: TRBV29-1
cdr3_aa: CSAGTGGVEQYF

cdr3_length: 16
j_call: TRBJ2-4
v_call: TRBV7-2
cdr3_aa: CASSLRDRGTKNIQYF

cdr3_length: 14
j_call: TRBJ2-5
v_call: TRBV14
cdr3_aa: CASSQELRGETQYF

cdr3_length: 13
j_call: TRBJ2-1
v_call: TRBV19
cdr3_aa: CASSEGSGNEQFF

cdr3_length: 15
j_call: TRBJ2-5
v_call: TRBV5-4
cdr3_aa: CASRPRGQGQETQYF

cdr3_length: 14
j_call: TRBJ1-1
v_call: TRBV27
cdr3_aa: CASSWTGDNTEAFF

cdr3_length: 16
j_call: TRBJ1-1
v_call: TRBV11-3
cdr3_aa: CASSLEGTAATVSAFF

cdr3_length: 14
j_call: TRBJ1-3
v_call: TRBV6-5
cdr3_aa: CASIRQAGGNTIYF

cdr3_length: 13
j_call: TRBJ1-5
v_call: TRBV15
cdr3_aa: CATSIRSNQPQHF

cdr3_length: 15
j_call: TRBJ2-5
v_call: TRBV6-5
cdr3_aa: CASTLLAGGQETQYF

cdr3_length: 19
j_call: TRBJ2-1
v_call: TRBV18
cdr3_aa: CASSPPGLAGISSYNEQFF

cdr3_length: 17
j_call: TRBJ1-4
v_call: TRBV3-1/TRBV3-2
cdr3_aa: CASSQVAGGAANEKLFF

cdr3_length: 17
j_call: TRBJ2-7
v_call: TRBV16
cdr3_aa: CASSQSGISGRGYEQYF

cdr3_length: 13
j_call: TRBJ1-5
v_call: TRBV12-5
cdr3_aa: CASGLGGVQPQHF

cdr3_length: 14
j_call: TRBJ2-1
v_call: TRBV19
cdr3_aa: CASSIGPQNNEQFF

cdr3_length: 15
j_call: TRBJ2-1
v_call: TRBV13
cdr3_aa: CASSRWSGSEDEQFF